This TCR beta chain is drawn from a study of OX40 agonist ivuxolimab in advanced cancers. Study information: Patients were given ivuxolimab, an antibody that agonizes OX40 (CD134). One patient with hepatocellular carcinoma and two with cutaneous melanoma, three in all, had partial responses.

Germline assignment: CDR1 MNHEY and CDR2 SVGAGI. V was trimmed by 2 bases and J by 8 bases, leaving 13 bases between them. The CDR3 is 13 amino acids. As concerns this clone: The antigen is unknown.

Notes on the study in general: Doses of 0.1 to 3.0 mg/kg were accompanied by clonal expansion of CD4+ and CD8+ blood T cells by week 6. Expanded peripheral T-cell antigen specificity went undetermined.

Some clones are missing from TCRdb's copy, which holds only in-frame ones; the method was immunoSEQ multiplex PCR. This table has 66,000 or so clones, about 90% appearing once. The clonotype was recovered from an adult with an advanced solid tumor such as melanoma, head and neck, liver or kidney cancer. The sequencing used CD4+ or CD8+ T cells sorted from blood, collected in a trial of the OX40 agonist ivuxolimab. The rearrangement links TRBV6-5 to TRBJ2-7; D unresolved. CDR3 loop: CASSYLQGDKQYF. Written as DNA, the CDR3 is TGTGCCAGCAGTTACCTACAAGGAGATAAGCAGTACTTC.